This TCR beta chain stems from a study of beta chain features in type 1 diabetes. The whole isolated RNA underwent reverse transcription, so sequencing captured expressed TCRB transcripts. Produced via immunoSEQ multiplex PCR; TCRdb's table is partial and in-frame only. The table has about 330,000 clones, 9.5% to 12% seen once. The CDR3 covers 14 residues. CDR1 and CDR2 (germline): MDHEN, SYDVKM. Trimming took 1 base from V and 0 from J, leaving 6 bases between them. Heparinised blood was drawn once per donor, averaging about 116 mL. The chain couples TRBV28 to TRBJ2-5; D uncertain. Sequenced sample: naive CD4+ T cells from blood. The TCR was taken from a woman in her thirties in good health. The CDR3 DNA follows: TGTGCCAGCAGTTTATTGCGAAACCAAGAGACCCAGTACTTC. This encodes CASSLLRNQETQYF.